The present T cell receptor (beta chain) was sequenced within a study of blood T cell repertoires in COVID-19. The wider study: Researchers got acute and convalescent COVID-19 samples from the United States, Italy and Spain. Nucleic acid was either cDNA or gDNA, and it came from T cells, B-cell-depleted T cells, or PBMCs.

As handled by the study authors: Amplifying reference gene primers gave estimates of nucleated cell counts. TCRdb's table, derived via immunoSEQ multiplex PCR, lists solely in-frame clones and lacks some. That table furnishes V, J and clone size, whereas the DNA furnished D and trimming. The sample lists approximately 20,000 clones; around 86% were seen once. Trimming shortened V by 3 bases and J by 1 base, and 15 bases separated the two germline ends. The CDR3 covers 16 residues. Germline values: CDR1 MRHNA, CDR2 SNTAGT. The origin of this receptor is a man in his 70s with acute or convalescent COVID-19. The sample was peripheral blood. This chain joins TRBV6-4 and TRBJ1-1; D perhaps matches TRBD1 (6 bases). The CDR3 spells CASSEYPQGKNTEAFF. The CDR3 nucleotides are TGTGCCAGCAGTGAATACCCACAGGGAAAGAACACTGAAGCTTTCTTT.